Reported below is one T cell receptor (beta chain). Antigen specificity is unknown. Possible read error: a much larger clone is one base away. V lost 10 bases to trimming and J lost 11 bases, with 20 bases between them. The CDR3 runs 12 residues. CDR1 and CDR2 (germline): ENHRY, SYGVKD. These data originate in a study of blood T cells in healthy people across ages. The study's findings and limits: Considered underestimates were the diversity estimates obtained from one million T cells.

Through a sample-barcoded 5' primer and a J-beta primer mix, a second PCR was run for about 6 to 11 cycles. TCRdb redid the calling of the 5' RACE reads with MiXCR, one entry per CDR3 protein. Of fewer than 2,000,000 distinct CDR3 sequences listed, roughly a third are singletons. This chain connects TRBV10-3 to TRBJ2-5; weak D call: TRBD1 (6 bases). Specimen: blood. This TCR was sampled from a woman aged 25 to 39 in good health. The CDR3 protein is CATGTLSGKQYF. For the CDR3, the DNA is TGTGCCACCGGGACACTCTCTGGCAAGCAGTACTTC.